What follows describes a single T cell receptor (beta chain). The antigen is unknown. Sequence at one end of the junction differs from germline and may be a read error. The CDR3 covers 12 residues. Germline V lookup: CDR1 LNHNV, CDR2 YYDKDF (reference sequence). This sample stems from a study of long-term antiretroviral therapy in people with HIV. Study-level results: In samples taken after ART, diversity increased but remained below transplant donor control levels. Pre-ART expanded TRB clones stayed dominant throughout, though often decreasing after ART.

The authors ran the immunoSEQ assay, v3.0, at survey level. Sequencing was directed toward about 35,000-50,000 T-cell genomes in each sample. Libraries were prepared by immunoSEQ multiplex PCR; TCRdb keeps only in-frame clonotypes and omits some of them. The sample carries more than 20,000 clones, approximately 84% recorded once. The sample was unsorted PBMCs, taken 0.5 years after starting antiretroviral therapy. The gene calls are TRBV15 and TRBJ2-3; 8 positions match TRBD1. This TCR came from a man aged 18 to 29 with HIV. CDR3 nucleotide sequence: TGTGCCACCAGCCCAGAAGGGACAGGTCCACATTTT. It codes for CATSPEGTGPHF.